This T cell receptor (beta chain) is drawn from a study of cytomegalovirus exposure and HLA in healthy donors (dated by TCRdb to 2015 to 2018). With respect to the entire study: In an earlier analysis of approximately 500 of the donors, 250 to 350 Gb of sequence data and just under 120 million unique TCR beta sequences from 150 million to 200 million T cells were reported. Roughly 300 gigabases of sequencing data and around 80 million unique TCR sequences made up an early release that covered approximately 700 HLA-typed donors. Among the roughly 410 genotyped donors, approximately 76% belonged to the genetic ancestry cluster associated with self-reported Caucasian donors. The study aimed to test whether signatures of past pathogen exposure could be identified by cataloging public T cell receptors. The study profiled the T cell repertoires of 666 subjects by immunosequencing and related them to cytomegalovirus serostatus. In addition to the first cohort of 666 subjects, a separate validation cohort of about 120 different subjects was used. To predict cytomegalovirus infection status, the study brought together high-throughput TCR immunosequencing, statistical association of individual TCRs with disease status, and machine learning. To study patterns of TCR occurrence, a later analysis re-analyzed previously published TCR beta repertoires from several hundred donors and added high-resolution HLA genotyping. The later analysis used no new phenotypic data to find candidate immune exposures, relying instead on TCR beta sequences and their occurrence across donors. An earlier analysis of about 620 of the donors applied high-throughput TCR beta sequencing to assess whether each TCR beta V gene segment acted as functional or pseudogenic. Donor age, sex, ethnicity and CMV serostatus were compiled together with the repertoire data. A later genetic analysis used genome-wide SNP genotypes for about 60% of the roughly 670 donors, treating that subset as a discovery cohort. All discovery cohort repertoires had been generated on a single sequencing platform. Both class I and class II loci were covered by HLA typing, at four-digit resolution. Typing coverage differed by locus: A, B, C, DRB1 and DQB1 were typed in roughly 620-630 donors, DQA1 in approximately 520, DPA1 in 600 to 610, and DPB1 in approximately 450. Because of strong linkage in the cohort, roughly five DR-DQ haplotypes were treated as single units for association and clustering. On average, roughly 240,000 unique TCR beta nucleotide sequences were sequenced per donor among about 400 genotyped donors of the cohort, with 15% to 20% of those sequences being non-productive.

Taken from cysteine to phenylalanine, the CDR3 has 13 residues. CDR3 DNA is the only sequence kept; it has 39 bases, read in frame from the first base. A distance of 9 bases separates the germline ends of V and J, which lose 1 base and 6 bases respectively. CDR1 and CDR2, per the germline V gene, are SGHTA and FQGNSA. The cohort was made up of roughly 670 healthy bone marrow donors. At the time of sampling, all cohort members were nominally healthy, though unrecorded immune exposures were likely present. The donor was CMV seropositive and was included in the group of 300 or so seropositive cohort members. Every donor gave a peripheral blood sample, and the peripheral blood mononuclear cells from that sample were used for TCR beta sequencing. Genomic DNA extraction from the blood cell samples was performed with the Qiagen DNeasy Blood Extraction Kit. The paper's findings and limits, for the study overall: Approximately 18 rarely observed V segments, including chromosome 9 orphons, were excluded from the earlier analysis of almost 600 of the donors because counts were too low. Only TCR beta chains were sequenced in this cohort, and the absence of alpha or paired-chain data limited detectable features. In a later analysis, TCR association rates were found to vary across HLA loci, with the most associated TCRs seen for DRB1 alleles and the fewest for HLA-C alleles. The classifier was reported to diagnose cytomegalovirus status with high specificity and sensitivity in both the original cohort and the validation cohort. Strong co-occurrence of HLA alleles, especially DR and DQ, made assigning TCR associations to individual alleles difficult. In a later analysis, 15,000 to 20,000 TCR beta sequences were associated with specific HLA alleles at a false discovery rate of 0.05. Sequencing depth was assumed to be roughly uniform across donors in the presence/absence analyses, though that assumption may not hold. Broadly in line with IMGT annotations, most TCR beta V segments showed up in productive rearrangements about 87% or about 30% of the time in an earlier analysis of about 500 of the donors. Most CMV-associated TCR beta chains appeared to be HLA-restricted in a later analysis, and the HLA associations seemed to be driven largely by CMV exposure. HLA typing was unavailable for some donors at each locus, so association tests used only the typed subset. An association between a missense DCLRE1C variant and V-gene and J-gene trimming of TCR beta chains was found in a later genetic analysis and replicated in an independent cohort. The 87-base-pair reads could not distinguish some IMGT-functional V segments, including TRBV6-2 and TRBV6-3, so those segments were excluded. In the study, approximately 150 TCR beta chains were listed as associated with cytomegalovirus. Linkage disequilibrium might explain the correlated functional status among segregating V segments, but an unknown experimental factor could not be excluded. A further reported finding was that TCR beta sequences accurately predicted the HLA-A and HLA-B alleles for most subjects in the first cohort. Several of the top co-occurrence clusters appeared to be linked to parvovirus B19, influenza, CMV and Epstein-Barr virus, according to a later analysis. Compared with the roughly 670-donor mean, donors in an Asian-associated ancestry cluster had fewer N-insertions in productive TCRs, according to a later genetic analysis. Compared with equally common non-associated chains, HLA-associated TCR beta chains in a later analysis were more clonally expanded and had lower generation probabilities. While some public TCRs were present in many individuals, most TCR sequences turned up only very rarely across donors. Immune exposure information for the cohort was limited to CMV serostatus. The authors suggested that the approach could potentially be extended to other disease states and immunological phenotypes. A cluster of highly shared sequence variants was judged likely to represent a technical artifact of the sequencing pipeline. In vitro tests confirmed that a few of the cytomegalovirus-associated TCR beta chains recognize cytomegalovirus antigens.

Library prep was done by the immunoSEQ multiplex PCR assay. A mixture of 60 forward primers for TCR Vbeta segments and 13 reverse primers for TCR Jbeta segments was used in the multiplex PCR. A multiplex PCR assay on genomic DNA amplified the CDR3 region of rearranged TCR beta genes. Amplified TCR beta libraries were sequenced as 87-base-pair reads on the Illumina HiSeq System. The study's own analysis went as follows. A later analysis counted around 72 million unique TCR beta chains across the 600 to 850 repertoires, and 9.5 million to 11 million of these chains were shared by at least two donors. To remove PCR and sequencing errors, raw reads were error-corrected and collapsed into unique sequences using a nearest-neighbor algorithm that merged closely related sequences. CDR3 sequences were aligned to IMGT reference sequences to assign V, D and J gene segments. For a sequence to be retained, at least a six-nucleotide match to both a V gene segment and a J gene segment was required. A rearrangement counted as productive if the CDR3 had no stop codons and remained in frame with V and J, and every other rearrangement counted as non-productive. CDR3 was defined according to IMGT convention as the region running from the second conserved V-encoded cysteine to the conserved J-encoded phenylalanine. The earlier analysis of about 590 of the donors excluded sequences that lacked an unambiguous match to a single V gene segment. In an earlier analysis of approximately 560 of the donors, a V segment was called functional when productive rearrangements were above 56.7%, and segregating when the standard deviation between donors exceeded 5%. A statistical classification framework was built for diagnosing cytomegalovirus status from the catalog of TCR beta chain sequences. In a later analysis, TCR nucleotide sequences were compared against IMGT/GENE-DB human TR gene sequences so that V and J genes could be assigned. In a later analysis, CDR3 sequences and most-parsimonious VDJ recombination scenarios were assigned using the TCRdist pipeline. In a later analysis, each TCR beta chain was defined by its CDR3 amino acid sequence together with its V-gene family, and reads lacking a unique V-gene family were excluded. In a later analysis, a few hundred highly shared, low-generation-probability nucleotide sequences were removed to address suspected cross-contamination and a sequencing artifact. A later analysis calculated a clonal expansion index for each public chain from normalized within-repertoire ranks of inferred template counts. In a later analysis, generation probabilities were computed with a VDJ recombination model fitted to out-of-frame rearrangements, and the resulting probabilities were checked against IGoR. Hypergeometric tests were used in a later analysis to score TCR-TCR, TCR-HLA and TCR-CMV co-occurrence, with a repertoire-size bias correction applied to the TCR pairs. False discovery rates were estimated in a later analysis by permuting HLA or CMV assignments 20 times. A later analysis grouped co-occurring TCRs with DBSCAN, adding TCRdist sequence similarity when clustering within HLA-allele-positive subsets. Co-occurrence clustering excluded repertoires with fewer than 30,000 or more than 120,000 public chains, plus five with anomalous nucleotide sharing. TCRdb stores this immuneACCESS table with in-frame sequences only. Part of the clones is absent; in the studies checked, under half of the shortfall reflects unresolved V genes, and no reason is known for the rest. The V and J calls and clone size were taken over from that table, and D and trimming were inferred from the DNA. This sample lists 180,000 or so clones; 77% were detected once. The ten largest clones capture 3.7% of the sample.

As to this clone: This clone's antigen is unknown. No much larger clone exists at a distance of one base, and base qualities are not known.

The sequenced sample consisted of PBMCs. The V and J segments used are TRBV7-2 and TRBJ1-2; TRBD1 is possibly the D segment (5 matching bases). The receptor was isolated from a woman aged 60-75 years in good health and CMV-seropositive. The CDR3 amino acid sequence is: CASSLGRENGYTF. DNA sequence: TGTGCCAGCAGCTTAGGCAGGGAAAATGGCTACACCTTC.